This T cell receptor (beta chain) was captured in a study of cytomegalovirus exposure and HLA in healthy donors. General study results and limits: Later analysis showed most CMV-associated TCR beta chains appearing HLA-restricted. Near-uniform donor sequencing depth was presumed by presence/absence analyses.

The trim removed 5 bases at V and 4 bases at J, leaving 7 bases unmatched. The CDR3 extends over 14 amino acids. CDR1 and CDR2 (germline): MNHEY, SVGAGI. PCR employed 60 Vbeta and 13 Jbeta primers. Clones were sequenced by immunoSEQ multiplex PCR, and TCRdb holds only the in-frame ones, with some missing. The sample contains about 120,000 clones, around 79% of which appear only once. Comment on this clone: Antigen specificity is unknown.

Material for sequencing was PBMCs. The chain has TRBV6-5 and TRBJ1-2, with TRBD1 matching 7 bases. This TCR derives from a woman aged 40 to 55 in good health and CMV-seronegative. The CDR3 is CASSITTGTYGYTF. The CDR3 DNA sequence: TGTGCCAGCAGTATCACGACAGGGACCTATGGCTACACCTTC.